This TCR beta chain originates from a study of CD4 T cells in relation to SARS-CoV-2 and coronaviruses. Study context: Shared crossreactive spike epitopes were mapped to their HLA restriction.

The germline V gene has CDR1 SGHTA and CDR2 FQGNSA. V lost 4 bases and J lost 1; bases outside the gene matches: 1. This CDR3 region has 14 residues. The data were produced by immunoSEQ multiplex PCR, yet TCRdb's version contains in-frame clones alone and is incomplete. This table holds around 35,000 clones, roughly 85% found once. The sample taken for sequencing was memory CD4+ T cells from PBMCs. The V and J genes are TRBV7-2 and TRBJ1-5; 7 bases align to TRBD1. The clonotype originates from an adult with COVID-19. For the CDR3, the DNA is TGTGCCAGCAGCTCGGACAGGAGCAATCAGCCCCAGCATTTT. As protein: CASSSDRSNQPQHF.